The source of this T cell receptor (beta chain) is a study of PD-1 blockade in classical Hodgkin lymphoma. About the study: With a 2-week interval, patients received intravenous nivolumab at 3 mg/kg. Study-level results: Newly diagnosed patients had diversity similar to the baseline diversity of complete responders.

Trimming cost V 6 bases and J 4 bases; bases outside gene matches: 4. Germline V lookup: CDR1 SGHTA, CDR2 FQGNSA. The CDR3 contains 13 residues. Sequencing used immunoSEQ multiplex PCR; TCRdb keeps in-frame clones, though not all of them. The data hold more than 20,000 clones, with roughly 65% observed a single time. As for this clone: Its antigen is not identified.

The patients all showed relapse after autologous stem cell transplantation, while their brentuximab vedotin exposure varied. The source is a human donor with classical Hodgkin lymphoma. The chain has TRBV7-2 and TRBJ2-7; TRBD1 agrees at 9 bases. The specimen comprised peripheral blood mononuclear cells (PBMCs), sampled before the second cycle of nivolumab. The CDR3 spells CASSQTGGYEQYF. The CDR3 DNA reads TGTGCCAGCAGTCAGACAGGGGGATACGAGCAGTACTTC.